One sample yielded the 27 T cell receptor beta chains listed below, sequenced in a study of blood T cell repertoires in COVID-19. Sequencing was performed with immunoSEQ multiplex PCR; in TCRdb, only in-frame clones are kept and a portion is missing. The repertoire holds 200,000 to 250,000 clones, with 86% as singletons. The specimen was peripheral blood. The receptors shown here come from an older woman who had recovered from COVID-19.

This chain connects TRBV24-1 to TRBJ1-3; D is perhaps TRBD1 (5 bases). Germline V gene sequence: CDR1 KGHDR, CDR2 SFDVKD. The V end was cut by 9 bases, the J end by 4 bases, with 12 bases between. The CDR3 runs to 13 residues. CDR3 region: CATQAGGGNTIYF. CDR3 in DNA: TGTGCCACCCAGGCGGGGGGAGGAAACACCATATATTTT.

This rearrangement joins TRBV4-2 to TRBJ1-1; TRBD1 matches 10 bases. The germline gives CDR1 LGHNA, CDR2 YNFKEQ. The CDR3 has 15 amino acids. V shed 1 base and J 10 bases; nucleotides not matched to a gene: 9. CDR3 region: CASSQARTGGPGAFF. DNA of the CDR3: TGTGCCAGCAGCCAAGCACGGACAGGGGGTCCCGGAGCTTTCTTT.

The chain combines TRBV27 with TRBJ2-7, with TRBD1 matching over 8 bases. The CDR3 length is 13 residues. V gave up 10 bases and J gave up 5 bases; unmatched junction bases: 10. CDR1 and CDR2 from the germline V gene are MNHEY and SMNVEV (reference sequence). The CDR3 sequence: CATSGTGNHEQYF. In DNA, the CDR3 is TGTGCCACCTCCGGGACAGGTAATCACGAGCAGTACTTC.

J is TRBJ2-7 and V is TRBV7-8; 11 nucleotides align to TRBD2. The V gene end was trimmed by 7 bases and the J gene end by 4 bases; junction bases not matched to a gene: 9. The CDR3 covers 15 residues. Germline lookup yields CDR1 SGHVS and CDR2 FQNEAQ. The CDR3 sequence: CASTLRLAGPYEQYF. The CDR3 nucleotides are TGTGCCAGCACCCTGCGACTAGCGGGACCTTACGAGCAGTACTTC. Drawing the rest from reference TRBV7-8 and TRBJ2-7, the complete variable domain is GAGVSQSPRYKVAKRGQDVALRCDPISGHVSLFWYQQALGQGPEFLTYFQNEAQLDKSGLPSDRFFAERPEGSVSTLKIQRTQQEDSAVYLCASTLRLAGPYEQYFGPGTRLTVT.

CDR3 in DNA: TGTGCCAGCTCACCATTTAGACAGAGCTCCTACGAGCAGTACTTC. It specifies CASSPFRQSSYEQYF. The chain carries TRBV18 and TRBJ2-7; D is possibly TRBD1 (5 bases). Trimming shortened V by 2 bases and J by 0 bases, and 11 bases separated the two germline ends. The CDR3 is made up of 15 amino acids. The germline gives CDR1 KGHSH, CDR2 LQKENI. The full variable domain, in which reference TRBV18 and TRBJ2-7 provide the parts outside the CDR3, is NAGVMQNPRHLVRRRGQEARLRCSPMKGHSHVYWYRQLPEEGLKFMVYLQKENIIDESGMPKERFSAEFPKEGPSILRIQQVVRGDSAAYFCASSPFRQSSYEQYFGPGTRLTVT.

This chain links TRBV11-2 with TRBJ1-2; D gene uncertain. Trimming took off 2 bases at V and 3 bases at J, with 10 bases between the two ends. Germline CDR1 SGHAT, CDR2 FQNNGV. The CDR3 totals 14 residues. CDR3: CASSLMGGYYGYTF. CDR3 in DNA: TGTGCCAGCAGCTTAATGGGAGGGTACTATGGCTACACCTTC. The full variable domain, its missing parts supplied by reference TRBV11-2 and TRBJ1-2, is EAGVAQSPRYKIIEKRQSVAFWCNPISGHATLYWYQQILGQGPKLLIQFQNNGVVDDSQLPKDRFSAERLKGVDSTLKIQPAKLEDSAVYLCASSLMGGYYGYTFGSGTRLTVV.

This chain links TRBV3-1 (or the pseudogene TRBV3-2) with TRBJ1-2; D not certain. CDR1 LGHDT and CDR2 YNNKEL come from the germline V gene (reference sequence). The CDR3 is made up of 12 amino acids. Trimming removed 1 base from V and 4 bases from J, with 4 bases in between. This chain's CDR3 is CASSQVSYGYTF. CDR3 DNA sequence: TGTGCCAGCAGCCAAGTGAGCTATGGCTACACCTTC.

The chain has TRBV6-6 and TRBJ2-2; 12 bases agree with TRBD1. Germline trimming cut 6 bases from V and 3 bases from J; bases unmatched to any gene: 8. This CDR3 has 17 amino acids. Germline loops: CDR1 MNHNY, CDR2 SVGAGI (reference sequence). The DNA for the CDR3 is TGTGCCAGCAGCCGAGGGACAGGGGGCGGTCACACCGGGGAGCTGTTTTTT. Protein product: CASSRGTGGGHTGELFF.

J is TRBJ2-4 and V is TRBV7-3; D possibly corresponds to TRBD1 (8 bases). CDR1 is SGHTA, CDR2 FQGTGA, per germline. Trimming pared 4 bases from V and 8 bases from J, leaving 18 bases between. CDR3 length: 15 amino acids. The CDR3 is CASSSQGARGDIQYF. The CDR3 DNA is TGTGCCAGCAGCTCGCAGGGGGCCCGGGGGGACATTCAGTACTTC.

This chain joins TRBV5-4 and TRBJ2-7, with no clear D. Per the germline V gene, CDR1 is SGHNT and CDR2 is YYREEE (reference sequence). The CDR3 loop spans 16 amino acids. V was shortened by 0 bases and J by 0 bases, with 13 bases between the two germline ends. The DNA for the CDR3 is TGTGCCAGCAGCTTGGATGCCTCTAGGAGCTCCTACGAGCAGTACTTC. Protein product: CASSLDASRSSYEQYF.

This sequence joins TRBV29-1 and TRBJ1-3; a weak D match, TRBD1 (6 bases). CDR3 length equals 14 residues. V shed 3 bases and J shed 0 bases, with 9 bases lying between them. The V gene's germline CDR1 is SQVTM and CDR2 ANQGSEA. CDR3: CSVDQGSSGNTIYF. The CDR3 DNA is TGCAGCGTTGATCAGGGGAGCTCTGGAAACACCATATATTTT. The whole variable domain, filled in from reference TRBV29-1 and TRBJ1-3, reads SAVISQKPSRDICQRGTSLTIQCQVDSQVTMMFWYRQQPGQSLTLIATANQGSEATYESGFVIDKFPISRPNLTFSTLTVSNMSPEDSSIYLCSVDQGSSGNTIYFGEGSWLTVV.

This CDR3 reads CASSPVSGGLYNEQFF. The DNA for the CDR3 is TGTGCCAGCAGCCCCGTTAGCGGGGGGCTTTACAATGAGCAGTTCTTC. The chain is built from TRBV7-2 and TRBJ2-1; 10 positions match TRBD2. Germline CDR1 SGHTA, CDR2 FQGNSA. CDR3 length: 16 residues. The V gene end was trimmed by 5 bases and the J gene end by 4 bases; junction bases not matched to a gene: 8.

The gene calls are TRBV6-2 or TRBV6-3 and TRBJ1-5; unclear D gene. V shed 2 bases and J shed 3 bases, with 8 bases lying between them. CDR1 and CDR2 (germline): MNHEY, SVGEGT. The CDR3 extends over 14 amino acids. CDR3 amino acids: CASSYLDFNQPQHF. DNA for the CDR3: TGTGCCAGCAGTTACCTCGACTTCAATCAGCCCCAGCATTTT.

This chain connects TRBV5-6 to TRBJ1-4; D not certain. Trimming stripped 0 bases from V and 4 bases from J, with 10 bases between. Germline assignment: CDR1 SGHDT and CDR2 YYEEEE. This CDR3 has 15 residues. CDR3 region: CASSLGPTLNEKLFF. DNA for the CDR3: TGTGCCAGCAGCTTGGGTCCGACTCTTAATGAAAAACTGTTTTTT.

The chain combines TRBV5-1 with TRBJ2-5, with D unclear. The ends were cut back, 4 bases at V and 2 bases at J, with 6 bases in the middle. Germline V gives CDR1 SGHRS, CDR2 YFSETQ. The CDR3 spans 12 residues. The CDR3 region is CASSRQQETQYF. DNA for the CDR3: TGCGCCAGCAGCCGACAACAAGAGACCCAGTACTTC.

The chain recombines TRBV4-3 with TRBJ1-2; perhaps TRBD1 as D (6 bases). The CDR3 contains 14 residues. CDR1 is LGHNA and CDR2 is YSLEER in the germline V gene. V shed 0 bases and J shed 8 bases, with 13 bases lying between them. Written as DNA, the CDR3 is TGCGCCAGCAGCCAAGACAGGACAGACTGGGGCTACACCTTC. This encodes CASSQDRTDWGYTF.

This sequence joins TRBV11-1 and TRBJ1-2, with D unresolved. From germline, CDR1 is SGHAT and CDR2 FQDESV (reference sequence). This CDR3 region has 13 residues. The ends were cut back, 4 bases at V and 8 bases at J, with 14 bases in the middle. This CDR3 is CASSSTARSGYTF. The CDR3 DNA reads TGTGCCAGCAGCTCGACGGCCCGGAGCGGCTACACCTTC.

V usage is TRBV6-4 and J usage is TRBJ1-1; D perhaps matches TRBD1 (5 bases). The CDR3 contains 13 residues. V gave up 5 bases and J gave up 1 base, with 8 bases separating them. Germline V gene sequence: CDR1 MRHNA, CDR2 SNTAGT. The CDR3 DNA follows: TGTGCCAGCAGTAAACAGGAGAACACTGAAGCTTTCTTT. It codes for CASSKQENTEAFF.

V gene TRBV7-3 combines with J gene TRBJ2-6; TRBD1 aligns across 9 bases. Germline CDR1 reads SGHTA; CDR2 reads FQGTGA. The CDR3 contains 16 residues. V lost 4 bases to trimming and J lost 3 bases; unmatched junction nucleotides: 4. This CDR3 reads CASSSTGGGGANVLTF. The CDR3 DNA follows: TGTGCCAGCAGCTCGACAGGGGGAGGTGGGGCCAACGTCCTGACTTTC.

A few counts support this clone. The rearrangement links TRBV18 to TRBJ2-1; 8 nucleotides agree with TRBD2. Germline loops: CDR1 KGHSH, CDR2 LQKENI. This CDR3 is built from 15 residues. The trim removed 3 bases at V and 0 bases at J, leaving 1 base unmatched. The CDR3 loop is CASSPSGGSYNEQFF. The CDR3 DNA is TGTGCCAGCTCACCCAGCGGGGGCTCCTACAATGAGCAGTTCTTC.

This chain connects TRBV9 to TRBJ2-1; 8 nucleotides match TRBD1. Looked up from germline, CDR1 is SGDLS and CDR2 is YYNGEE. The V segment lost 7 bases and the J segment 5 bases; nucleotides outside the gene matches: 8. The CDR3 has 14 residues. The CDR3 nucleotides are TGTGCCAGCGACACGACAGGGGACCACAATGAGCAGTTCTTC. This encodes CASDTTGDHNEQFF.

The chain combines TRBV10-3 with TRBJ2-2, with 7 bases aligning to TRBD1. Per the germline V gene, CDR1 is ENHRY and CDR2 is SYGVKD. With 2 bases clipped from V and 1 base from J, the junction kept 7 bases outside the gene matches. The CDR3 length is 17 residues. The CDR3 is CAISEARDSENTGELFF. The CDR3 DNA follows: TGTGCCATCAGTGAGGCCCGGGACAGCGAGAACACCGGGGAGCTGTTTTTT.

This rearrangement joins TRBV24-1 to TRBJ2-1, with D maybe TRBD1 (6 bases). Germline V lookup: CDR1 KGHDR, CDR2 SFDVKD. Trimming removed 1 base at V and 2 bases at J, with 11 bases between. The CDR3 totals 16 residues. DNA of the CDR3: TGTGCCACCAGTGATTTAAGGCCAGGGGCCTACAATGAGCAGTTCTTC. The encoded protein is CATSDLRPGAYNEQFF.

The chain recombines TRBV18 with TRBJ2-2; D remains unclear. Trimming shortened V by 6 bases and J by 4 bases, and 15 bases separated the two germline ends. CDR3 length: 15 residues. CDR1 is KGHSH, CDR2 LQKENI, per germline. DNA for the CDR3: TGTGCCAGCTCCATGGCCTGGGCGTCCACCGGGGAGCTGTTTTTT. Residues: CASSMAWASTGELFF.

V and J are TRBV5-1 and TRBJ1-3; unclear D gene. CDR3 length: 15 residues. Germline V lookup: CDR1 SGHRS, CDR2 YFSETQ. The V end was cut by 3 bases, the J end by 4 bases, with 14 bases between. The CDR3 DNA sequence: TGCGCCAGCAGCTACCTGTTCGGGTCAGGAAACACCATATATTTT. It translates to CASSYLFGSGNTIYF.

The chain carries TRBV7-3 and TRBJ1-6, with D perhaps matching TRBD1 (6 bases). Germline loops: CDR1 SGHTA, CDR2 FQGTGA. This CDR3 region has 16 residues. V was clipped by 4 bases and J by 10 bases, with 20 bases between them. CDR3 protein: CASSSQTGGTVSPLHF. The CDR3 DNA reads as TGTGCCAGCAGCTCACAGACAGGCGGAACGGTGTCACCCCTCCACTTT.

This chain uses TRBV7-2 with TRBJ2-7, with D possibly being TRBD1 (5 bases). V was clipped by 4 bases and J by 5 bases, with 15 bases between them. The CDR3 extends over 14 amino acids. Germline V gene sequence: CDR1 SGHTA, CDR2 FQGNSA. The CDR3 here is CASSWASVRDEQYF. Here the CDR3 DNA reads TGTGCCAGCAGCTGGGCTTCTGTCAGGGACGAGCAGTACTTC.